This T cell receptor beta chain is drawn from a study of blood T cells in healthy people across ages. Individuals who donated were healthy Caucasians from Russia aged roughly 6 to 90. Isolated PBMCs totaled at least 7 million in each sample. The authors ran a second PCR of roughly 6 to 12 cycles using a sample-barcoded 5' primer and a J-beta primer mix. One entry per CDR3 protein, called by TCRdb with MiXCR from the 5' RACE reads. This table holds about 380,000 distinct CDR3 sequences, more than 45% found once. Germline V gene data show CDR1 as MNHNS and CDR2 as SASEGT. V was trimmed by 4 bases and J by 2 bases, leaving 15 bases between them. The CDR3 consists of 15 residues.

This clonotype was obtained from a man aged 60-69 years in good health. This sequence joins TRBV6-1 and TRBJ2-7; D remains ambiguous. Sequencing used blood. CDR3 in amino acids: CASSGREALTYEQYF. The CDR3 DNA sequence: TGTGCCAGCAGTGGACGAGAGGCGCTTACCTACGAGCAGTACTTC.